These 24 T cell receptor beta chains were all obtained from the same sample, sequenced in a study of T-cell reconstitution after alpha-beta-depleted transplantation in children. It was with unique molecular identifiers that the TCRbeta library was prepared. TCRdb passed the PCR reads through MiXCR, listing each CDR3 protein once. This table holds about 580,000 distinct CDR3 sequences, approximately 22% found once. The sequenced sample was PBMCs, mostly from graft donor cells, obtained 360 days after TCRalphabeta/CD19-depleted stem cell transplant. The receptors derive from a boy younger than two who had a stem cell transplant for acute myeloid leukemia, so the T cells may come from the graft donor.

This rearrangement joins TRBV6-2 or TRBV6-3 to TRBJ2-3; TRBD1 matches at 7 bases. V dropped 5 bases and J dropped 0; count of bases not matched to a gene: 8. Germline values: CDR1 MNHEY, CDR2 SVGEGT. The CDR3 extends over 16 amino acids. The CDR3 sequence: CASSPRQGKSTDTQYF. The CDR3 bases are TGTGCCAGCAGTCCCCGACAGGGCAAAAGCACAGATACGCAGTATTTT.

This clonotype appeared many times. The chain links TRBV25-1 to TRBJ2-1; 9 positions match TRBD2. Germline V gene sequence: CDR1 MGHDK, CDR2 SYGVNS. The CDR3 is made up of 15 amino acids. The V and J ends lost 4 bases and 7 bases, in that order; junction bases with no gene match: 8. The CDR3 nucleotides are TGTGCCAGCAGTGTCGCGGGGGGGAGATCGAATGAGCAGTTCTTC. Translation: CASSVAGGRSNEQFF.

The chain uses TRBV7-9 and TRBJ2-5; possible D gene TRBD2, 6 bases. The germline CDR1 and CDR2 sequences are SEHNR and FQNEAQ (reference sequence). Trimming removed 7 bases from V and 3 bases from J, with 12 bases in between. CDR3 length: 13 residues. CDR3 DNA: TGTGCCAGCACTCTGGGGGGAAAAGAGACCCAGTACTTC. This codes for CASTLGGKETQYF.

This clonotype was observed at least ten times. The chain couples TRBV25-1 to TRBJ2-7; D uncertain. V shed 4 bases and J shed 9 bases, with 10 bases lying between them. Germline CDR1 MGHDK, CDR2 SYGVNS. The CDR3 is made up of 11 amino acids. CDR3 in DNA: TGTGCCAGCAGTGTGGCTAGGAGGCAGTACTTC. It encodes CASSVARRQYF.

Many counts were recorded for this clonotype. CDR3 coding DNA: TGTGCCAGCAGTGGCGCGGGGCAGGCCTTCGGAGGCTACACCTTC. Amino acid sequence: CASSGAGQAFGGYTF. V is TRBV6-1 and J is TRBJ1-2, with TRBD1 as a possible D gene (5 bases). This CDR3 has 15 amino acids. Deletions cut 4 bases from V and 8 bases from J, with 20 bases between. The V gene's germline CDR1 is MNHNS and CDR2 SASEGT.

This rearrangement joins TRBV7-7 to TRBJ2-1, with a possible D match to TRBD1 (6 bases). From germline, CDR1 is SSHAT and CDR2 FNYEAQ (reference sequence). With 4 bases removed from V and 7 bases from J, the gap between germline ends came to 11 bases. The CDR3 contains 13 residues. CDR3: CASSSGVGNEQFF. As DNA, the CDR3 is TGTGCCAGCAGCTCAGGGGTGGGGAATGAGCAGTTCTTC. The variable domain in full, completed from reference TRBV7-7 and TRBJ2-1, reads GAGVSQSPRYKVTKRGQDVTLRCDPISSHATLYWYQQALGQGPEFLTYFNYEAQPDKSGLPSDRFSAERPEGSISTLTIQRTEQRDSAMYRCASSSGVGNEQFFGPGTRLTVL.

This chain connects TRBV10-3 to TRBJ2-5; TRBD2 matches at 14 bases. The CDR3 contains 14 residues. The junction had 6 bases not matched to a gene; V was cut back by 11 bases and J by 4 bases. The germline gives CDR1 ENHRY, CDR2 SYGVKD. The CDR3 is CASRTSGGSETQYF. The DNA for the CDR3 is TGTGCCTCCCGGACTAGCGGGGGGTCAGAGACCCAGTACTTC.

This clonotype has ten or more counts. J is TRBJ2-3 and V is TRBV20-1, with 9 bases matching TRBD2. Germline values: CDR1 DFQATT, CDR2 SNEGSKA (reference sequence). The CDR3 runs to 15 residues. With V trimmed by 1 base and J by 13 bases, 15 bases remained unmatched. The DNA of the CDR3 is TGCAGTGCTAGAGCTCCAGCGGGGGGCCTCTCTAAGAAGTATTTT. Translated, it gives CSARAPAGGLSKKYF.

The sample holds a few counts of this clonotype. The chain uses TRBV18 and TRBJ2-6, with D unclear. The CDR3 has 16 amino acids. Germline assignment: CDR1 KGHSH and CDR2 LQKENI. Trimming pared 0 bases from V and 2 bases from J, leaving 8 bases between. CDR3 protein: CASSPPWGAGANVLTF. CDR3 coding DNA: TGTGCCAGCTCACCACCGTGGGGTGCTGGGGCCAACGTCCTGACTTTC.

The rearrangement links TRBV6-2 or TRBV6-3 to TRBJ2-5; D may be TRBD2 (5 bases). The germline CDR1 and CDR2 sequences are MNHEY and SVGEGT. V lost 8 bases, J lost 1 base, and 17 bases lay in between. This CDR3 is 15 amino acids long. The CDR3 nucleotides read TGTGCCAGCCTCCCTAGACCGGGAATCCAAGAGACCCAGTACTTC. Its translation is CASLPRPGIQETQYF.

The chain recombines TRBV20-1 with TRBJ2-7; D may be TRBD1 (6 bases). Per the germline V gene, CDR1 is DFQATT and CDR2 is SNEGSKA (reference sequence). V lost 4 bases, J lost 3 bases, and 10 bases lay in between. CDR3 size: 12 residues. In nucleotides, the CDR3 is TGCAGTGCTACGGGACAATTCTACGAGCAGTACTTC. Translating gives CSATGQFYEQYF.

The genes are TRBV20-1 and TRBJ1-4; D may be TRBD1 (6 bases). Germline loops: CDR1 DFQATT, CDR2 SNEGSKA (reference sequence). This CDR3 region has 12 residues. V was trimmed by 6 bases and J by 4 bases, leaving 9 bases between them. CDR3 DNA: TGCAGTGCACAGGACAGTAATGAAAAACTGTTTTTT. This translates into CSAQDSNEKLFF.

The chain has TRBV12-3 or TRBV12-4 and TRBJ2-7, with D uncertain. The CDR3 runs 13 residues. V was trimmed by 5 bases and J by 1 base, leaving 9 bases between them. Written as DNA, the CDR3 is TGTGCCAGCAGTCTGCGGTATTCCTACGAGCAGTACTTC. It codes for CASSLRYSYEQYF.

In its sample, this clonotype was seen once. The chain joins TRBV20-1 to TRBJ1-4; 9 bases align to TRBD1. The CDR3 runs to 15 residues. CDR1 and CDR2 (germline): DFQATT, SNEGSKA (reference sequence). With 2 bases clipped from V and 5 bases from J, the junction kept 6 bases outside the gene matches. The CDR3 DNA reads as TGCAGTGCTAGACGAACGGACAGGGGAAATGAAAAACTGTTTTTT. This gives the protein CSARRTDRGNEKLFF.

This clonotype occurred a few times. The J gene is TRBJ2-5, the V gene TRBV20-1; D gene uncertain. Germline V CDR1 and CDR2: DFQATT, SNEGSKA (reference sequence). The CDR3 totals 16 residues. V was pared by 0 bases and J by 5 bases, with 19 bases between. CDR3 sequence reads: CSARDLRAPGRETQYF. Here the CDR3 DNA reads TGCAGTGCTAGAGATCTCCGAGCGCCCGGTAGGGAGACCCAGTACTTC.

This clonotype showed up many times. V usage is TRBV3-1 and J usage is TRBJ2-3; 8 bases agree with TRBD2. Trimming took 4 bases from V and 4 from J; bases not matched to a gene: 7. The CDR3 has 15 residues. CDR1 LGHDT and CDR2 YNNKEL come from the germline V gene (reference sequence). The CDR3 DNA sequence: TGTGCCAGCAGCCCCCTGGCGGGGGGACCAGATACGCAGTATTTT. It translates to CASSPLAGGPDTQYF.

V gene TRBV20-1 combines with J gene TRBJ2-3, with 11 bases matching TRBD2. This CDR3 region has 17 residues. Germline assignment: CDR1 DFQATT and CDR2 SNEGSKA (reference sequence). J lost 1 base, V lost 6 bases, and 12 bases had no gene match. The CDR3 DNA reads TGCAGTGCCCCTAGCGGGGGGTCCTTTTGGCGCACAGATACGCAGTATTTT. Its protein product is CSAPSGGSFWRTDTQYF.

This clonotype has just a few counts. The rearrangement links TRBV10-3 to TRBJ2-7; the match to TRBD1 covers 11 bases. Trimming cost V 10 bases and J 7 bases; bases outside gene matches: 6. From germline, CDR1 is ENHRY and CDR2 SYGVKD. The CDR3 is 12 residues long. The chain's CDR3 is CATGQGAREQYF. The CDR3, as DNA: TGTGCCACCGGACAGGGGGCGAGGGAGCAGTACTTC.

J is TRBJ2-5 and V is TRBV4-2, with D possibly TRBD1 on 6 matching bases. V shed 1 base and J shed 0 bases, with 18 bases lying between them. Germline V gives CDR1 LGHNA, CDR2 YNFKEQ. The CDR3 spans 18 residues. The CDR3 protein is CASSQALLHREYQETQYF. CDR3 coding DNA: TGTGCCAGCAGCCAAGCCCTTCTTCACAGGGAGTACCAAGAGACCCAGTACTTC.

This clonotype was seen more than once but under ten times. CDR3 sequence: CASSLVPAGGPHEQFF. The DNA for the CDR3 is TGTGCCAGCAGCTTAGTTCCAGCCGGAGGGCCCCATGAGCAGTTCTTC. The chain employs TRBV7-2 and TRBJ2-1; D might be TRBD2 (6 bases). Trimming left V 1 base short and J 8 bases short, with 18 bases between. The CDR3 is made up of 16 amino acids. Per the germline V gene, CDR1 is SGHTA and CDR2 is FQGNSA.

The rearrangement uses TRBV29-1 and TRBJ1-2; a possible D gene is TRBD1 (6 bases). Germline V gene data show CDR1 as SQVTM and CDR2 as ANQGSEA. There are 11 residues in the CDR3. V shed 3 bases and J shed 10 bases, with 12 bases lying between them. CDR3 protein: CSVEARGDYTF. DNA for the CDR3: TGCAGCGTTGAGGCCAGGGGAGACTACACCTTC.

A few counts support this clonotype. This chain uses TRBV30 with TRBJ2-5; 8 positions agree with TRBD2. This CDR3 has 15 residues. CDR1 and CDR2 (germline): GTSNPN, SVGIG (reference sequence). V trimming: 2 bases; J trimming: 2 bases; junction bases outside the gene matches: 7. The CDR3 spells CAWSRSGGRQETQYF. The CDR3 coding sequence is TGTGCCTGGAGTAGGAGCGGGGGACGACAAGAGACCCAGTACTTC.

This clonotype was seen more than once but under ten times. The V gene is TRBV5-6, the J gene TRBJ2-1; 11 bases align to TRBD1. From germline, CDR1 is SGHDT and CDR2 YYEEEE. CDR3 length: 16 amino acids. V dropped 0 bases and J dropped 2; count of bases not matched to a gene: 1. DNA for the CDR3: TGTGCCAGCAGCTTGGGGGACAGGGGGACCTACAATGAGCAGTTCTTC. Translated: CASSLGDRGTYNEQFF. Based on the CDR3 plus reference TRBV5-6 and TRBJ2-1, the full variable domain is DAGVTQSPTHLIKTRGQQVTLRCSPKSGHDTVSWYQQALGQGPQFIFQYYEEEERQRGNFPDRFSGHQFPNYSSELNVNALLLGDSALYLCASSLGDRGTYNEQFFGPGTRLTVL.

A few counts support this clonotype. This sequence joins TRBV7-2 and TRBJ2-7, with D maybe TRBD2 (6 bases). The V end was cut by 3 bases, the J end by 4 bases, with 13 bases between. Germline CDR1 reads SGHTA; CDR2 reads FQGNSA. CDR3 length: 14 amino acids. The CDR3 bases are TGTGCCAGCAGCTTGAGACTAGTGGGATACGAGCAGTACTTC. This codes for CASSLRLVGYEQYF.